This T cell receptor beta chain was retrieved from a study of glioma-infiltrating T cells after dendritic cell vaccination. About the study: Dendritic cell vaccination trial patients had either newly diagnosed or recurrent glioblastoma. Study observations and caveats: Higher pretreatment TIL content predicted longer progression-free time and survival.

Up to about 2 ug genomic DNA was used for TCRB CDR3 amplification. Here immunoSEQ multiplex PCR was the method, and the copy in TCRdb shows in-frame clones only, minus some. This table holds 90,000 to 100,000 clones, around 80% found once. Trimming left V 2 bases short and J 2 bases short, with 13 bases between. The CDR3 is 15 residues long. Germline CDR1 SGHVS, CDR2 FNYEAQ. In this sample, this clone turned up once. Antigen: not known. The TCR comes from a human donor with glioblastoma. The gene calls are TRBV7-6 and TRBJ2-7; the D gene is possibly TRBD1 (5 bases). The starting material was blood, obtained before dendritic cell vaccination. CDR3 amino acids: CASSLLSSGPYEQYF. CDR3 nucleotide sequence: TGTGCCAGCAGCTTATTAAGTTCAGGGCCCTACGAGCAGTACTTC.